This T cell receptor (beta chain) was sequenced for a study of PD-L1 blockade in urothelial cancer. Study findings and constraints: Pretreatment clonality of the blood TCR repertoire below the median was predictive of superior survival.

A note on this clone: Its antigen is as yet unknown.

Sequencing used immunoSEQ multiplex PCR; TCRdb keeps in-frame clones, though not all of them. The sample consists of 17,000 or so clones, roughly 90% of them appearing once. The germline V gene encodes CDR1 KGHSH and CDR2 LQKENI. The CDR3 covers 19 residues. The ends were cut back, 3 bases at V and 3 bases at J, with 26 bases in the middle. Sequenced here: PBMCs, sampled around atezolizumab (anti-PD-L1) treatment. The J gene is TRBJ1-1, the V gene TRBV18, with D hard to call. The TCR originated in a man aged 45 to 65 with urothelial cancer. The CDR3 nucleotides read TGTGCCAGCTCACCCGACTCTACAAGTACTGCTTTCGGCTACACTGAAGCTTTCTTT. This codes for CASSPDSTSTAFGYTEAFF.